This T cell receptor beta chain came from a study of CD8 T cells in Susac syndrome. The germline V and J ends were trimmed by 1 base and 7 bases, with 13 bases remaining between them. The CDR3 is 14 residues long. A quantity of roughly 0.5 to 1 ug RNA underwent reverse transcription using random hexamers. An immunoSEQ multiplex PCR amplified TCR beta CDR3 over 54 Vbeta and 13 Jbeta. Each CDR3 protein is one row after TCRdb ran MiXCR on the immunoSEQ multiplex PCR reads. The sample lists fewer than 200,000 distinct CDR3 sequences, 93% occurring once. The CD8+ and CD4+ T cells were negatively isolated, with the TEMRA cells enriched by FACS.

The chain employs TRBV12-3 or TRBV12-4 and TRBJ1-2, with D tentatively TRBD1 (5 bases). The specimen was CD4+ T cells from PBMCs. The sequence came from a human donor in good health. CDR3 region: CASSLDWGTSGYTF. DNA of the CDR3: TGTGCCAGCAGTTTAGATTGGGGGACTAGTGGCTACACCTTC.